This T cell receptor (beta chain) was sequenced during a study of a mutant IDH1 vaccine in newly diagnosed glioma. Sequenced by immunoSEQ multiplex PCR; TCRdb stores in-frame clones only, minus some. There are over 40,000 clones in the sample; under 80% occur only once, and about 6.3% lies in the top ten. Points on this clone: Its target is not known.

This CDR3 region has 13 residues. CDR1 and CDR2 (germline): MGHRA, YSYEKL. The ends lost 0 bases at V and 5 bases at J; junction bases unmatched: 0. Time point noted: week 23, last vaccination. With topical imiquimod, each dose of the vaccine consisted of 300 ug of mutant IDH1 20-mer peptide. The J gene is TRBJ2-5, the V gene TRBV4-1, with 7 bases identical to TRBD2. Sample: PBMCs, taken from a glioma patient whose treatment included an IDH1 peptide vaccine. The clonotype originates from a woman aged 40 to 50 with glioma. Some clones in this sample may be carry-over from other donors' samples. In nucleotides, the CDR3 is TGCGCCAGCAGCCAAGAGGGGGGGGAGACCCAGTACTTC. It encodes CASSQEGGETQYF.